The rows below give T cell receptor beta chains drawn from one sample of a study of cytomegalovirus exposure and HLA in healthy donors. Measured with immunoSEQ multiplex PCR; TCRdb has only the in-frame clones, and not every one. Of some 200,000 clones detected, 80% appear once; the ten largest clones hold 0.65% to 0.75%. Sequencing used PBMCs. All receptors come from a boy aged 5 to 17 in good health and CMV-seronegative. Each CDR3 is given with its conserved first and last residue. The order of the fields is clone size, D gene, J gene, V gene, CDR3 DNA, CDR3 protein. A D gene is named only where the DNA matches it firmly. Only some rows state a clone size, as once, few, many or a class for expanded clones.

NA,NA,TRBJ1-1,TRBV29-1,TGCAGCGTTGACAGGGGGAACACTGAAGCTTTCTTT,CSVDRGNTEAFF
NA,NA,TRBJ1-1,TRBV19,TGTGCCAGTAGTCGCGTGAACACTGAAGCTTTCTTT,CASSRVNTEAFF
NA,NA,TRBJ1-2,TRBV19,TGTGCCAGTAGTATAGAGCGGGTCCCCTACTTC,CASSIERVPYF
NA,TRBD1,TRBJ1-2,TRBV29-1,TGCAGCGTTGGGGACAGCAACTATGGCTACACCTTC,CSVGDSNYGYTF
NA,NA,TRBJ2-3,TRBV7-9,TGTGCCAGCAAGGGGCCGAGCACAGATACGCAGTATTTT,CASKGPSTDTQYF
NA,TRBD1,TRBJ1-5,TRBV30,TGTGCCTGGGACAGGGGGGGTCGAAGCAATCAGCCCCAGCATTTT,CAWDRGGRSNQPQHF
NA,TRBD1,TRBJ2-7,TRBV4-1,TGCGCCAGCAGCCAAGCCCGGGACAGGGCCCACGAGCAGTACTTC,CASSQARDRAHEQYF
NA,NA,TRBJ1-1,TRBV27,TGTGCCAGCTCATGGGGCAGATTTGACACTGAAGCTTTCTTT,CASSWGRFDTEAFF
NA,TRBD1,TRBJ2-6,TRBV2,TGTGCCAGCGGACAGGGGCAGAGCTCTGGGGCCAACGTCCTGACTTTC,CASGQGQSSGANVLTF
NA,NA,TRBJ1-1,TRBV11-1,TGTGCCAGCAGTTCCTTCTCGAACACTGAAGCTTTCTTT,CASSSFSNTEAFF
NA,NA,TRBJ1-1,TRBV25-1,TGTGCCAGCAGTATAAGGGGTGAAGCTTTCTTT,CASSIRGEAFF
once,NA,TRBJ2-5,TRBV15,TGTGCCACCAGCAGGCGTCAGGTACAAGAGACCCAGTACTTC,CATSRRQVQETQYF
few,NA,TRBJ2-7,TRBV11-2,TGTGCCGCCTCTGTCGGGGGATCGGACGAGCAGTACTTC,CAASVGGSDEQYF
once,NA,TRBJ1-2,TRBV11-2,TGTGCCAGCAGATCCCAGGGAAACTATGGCTACACCTTC,CASRSQGNYGYTF
NA,NA,TRBJ1-1,TRBV7-9,TGTGCCAGCAGCTTAGAAGCCACTGAAGCTTTCTTT,CASSLEATEAFF
few,NA,TRBJ2-5,TRBV25-1,TGTGCCAGCAGGTCTACGGAGACCCAGTACTTC,CASRSTETQYF
NA,TRBD1,TRBJ1-1,TRBV10-3,TGTGCCATCAGGGGACAGGACAAAGCTTTCTTT,CAIRGQDKAFF
NA,NA,TRBJ1-2,TRBV7-2,TGTGCCAGCAGCTTAGGGGGGGGAGGTGCTAGCGGCTACACCTTC,CASSLGGGGASGYTF
few,TRBD1,TRBJ1-6,TRBV30,TGTGCCTGGAGTAAGGGACAGGGGAATTCACCCCTCCACTTT,CAWSKGQGNSPLHF
NA,NA,TRBJ1-3,TRBV7-9,TGTGCCAGCAGCTTACTGGCGGACACCATATATTTT,CASSLLADTIYF
NA,NA,TRBJ2-1,TRBV19,TGTGCCAGTAGGTACTACAATGAGCAGTTCTTC,CASRYYNEQFF
NA,NA,TRBJ1-6,TRBV30,TGTGCCTCCGGAGAGGGAAATTCACCCCTCCACTTT,CASGEGNSPLHF